This T cell receptor (beta chain) emerged from a study of human T cells and chemical hapten exposure. TCRdb re-called the RACE reads through MiXCR, storing one row per CDR3 protein. The sample contains roughly 200,000 distinct CDR3 sequences, 24% of which appear only once. Deletions cut 0 bases from V and 4 bases from J, with 13 bases between. CDR3 length equals 15 residues. Germline V gene lookup returns CDR1 SGHRS and CDR2 YFSETQ. Time point in this sample: patch test 3, about 24 weeks after DPC sensitization. Sample treatment: therapeutic diphenylcyclopropenone sensitization with weekly scalp DPC. A few counts support this clonotype.

The source was whole blood, collected in connection with sensitization to the hapten diphenylcyclopropenone (DPC). The sequence derives from a middle-aged woman with alopecia areata. Some clones in this sample may be carry-over from other donors' samples. The chain employs TRBV5-1 and TRBJ1-1; D remains unclear. Written as DNA, the CDR3 is TGCGCCAGCAGCTTGGTCGGCGTCTGGGGCACTGAAGCTTTCTTT. Translating gives CASSLVGVWGTEAFF.